This entry lists 8 T cell receptor beta chains sequenced from one sample in a study of T cell repertoires in cytomegalovirus infection (dated by TCRdb to the late 2010s). Antigen specificity for these receptors is unknown. The treatment or condition label for this specimen denotes: in vitro stimulation with specific CMV peptide epitopes to enrich CMV-specific T cells. Sequencer: Illumina HiSeq 1500. The raw public reads went through TCRdb reprocessing: fastp at Q25, MiXCR clone calling, in-frame beta chains kept. Rows matching on CDR3 protein sequence are summarized as one entry with the most common DNA and genes. The sample table holds 800,000 to 950,000 distinct CDR3 sequences, of which approximately 32% were seen once. In total, the top ten clones hold 9.5% to 15% of the sample. The source was cultured CD8+ T cells from PBMCs, collected from culture after CMV antigen stimulation. The source of these receptors is a human donor in good health (CMV status not recorded). Some clones in this sample may be carry-over from other donors' samples.

This clonotype was observed a few times. V and J are TRBV7-4 and TRBJ2-3; D perhaps matches TRBD2 (8 bases). There are 17 residues in the CDR3. Trimming removed 2 bases at V and 4 bases at J, with 19 bases between. Germline V lookup: CDR1 SGHVT, CDR2 SQSDAQ. CDR3 loop: CASSLLPGGGPPDTQYF. CDR3 nucleotide sequence: TGTGCCAGCAGCTTACTCCCGGGAGGGGGCCCCCCAGATACGCAGTATTTT. The full variable domain, with the rest looked up from reference TRBV7-4 and TRBJ2-3, is GAGVSQSPRYKVAKRGRDVALRCDSISGHVTLYWYRQTLGQGSEVLTYSQSDAQRDKSGRPSGRFSAERPERSVSTLKIQRTEQGDSAVYLCASSLLPGGGPPDTQYFGPGTRLTVL.

This clonotype has only a few counts. V is TRBV7-9 and J is TRBJ2-5, with D perhaps TRBD2 (6 bases). Per the germline V gene, CDR1 is SEHNR and CDR2 is FQNEAQ (reference sequence). V lost 3 bases to trimming and J lost 3 bases, with 11 bases between them. The CDR3 contains 14 residues. DNA of the CDR3: TGTGCCAGCAGCTTCGGGGAGGCGGAAGAGACCCAGTACTTC. Its protein product is CASSFGEAEETQYF.

The V call is TRBV12-3 or TRBV12-4, the J call TRBJ2-7; 9 bases map to TRBD1. The CDR3 has 12 residues. Trimming took 1 base from V and 12 from J; bases not matched to a gene: 4. The CDR3 reads CASSLGNRGLYV. In DNA form, the CDR3 reads TGTGCCAGCAGTTTAGGGAACAGGGGGCTGTACGTC.

This rearrangement joins TRBV27 to TRBJ1-1, with D unclear. Trimming cost V 7 bases and J 7 bases, with 13 bases left between them. The CDR3 sequence is 12 residues long. Germline lookup yields CDR1 MNHEY and CDR2 SMNVEV (reference sequence). The CDR3 DNA reads TGTGCCAGCATCAATTCCGTTGATGAAGCTTTCTTT. Protein product: CASINSVDEAFF.

The chain employs TRBV7-2 and TRBJ1-1, with D hard to call. The CDR3 is 14 residues long. Trimming shortened V by 2 bases and J by 1 base, and 8 bases separated the two germline ends. CDR1 is SGHTA, CDR2 FQGNSA, per germline. CDR3 nucleotide sequence: TGTGCCAGCAGCTTAAGGAAACAGAACACTGAAGCTTTCTTT. This encodes CASSLRKQNTEAFF.

This clonotype was recorded at least ten times. This chain links TRBV7-2 with TRBJ1-5; weak D call: TRBD1 (6 bases). The CDR3 is 16 amino acids. Trimming cost V 1 base and J 1 base, with 11 bases left between them. CDR1 SGHTA and CDR2 FQGNSA come from the germline V gene. The CDR3 here is CASSLGRGGSNQPQHF. As DNA, the CDR3 is TGTGCCAGCAGCTTAGGCAGGGGTGGGAGCAATCAGCCCCAGCATTTT. Full variable domain (outside the CDR3, taken from reference TRBV7-2 and TRBJ1-5): GAGVSQSPSNKVTEKGKDVELRCDPISGHTALYWYRQSLGQGLEFLIYFQGNSAPDKSGLPSDRFSAERTGGSVSTLTIQRTQQEDSAVYLCASSLGRGGSNQPQHFGDGTRLSIL.

The V and J genes are TRBV6-2 or TRBV6-3 and TRBJ2-3; TRBD1 aligns across 12 bases. CDR1 MNHEY and CDR2 SVGEGT come from the germline V gene. This CDR3 comprises 16 residues. V gave up 5 bases and J gave up 3 bases; unmatched junction bases: 6. This CDR3 is CASSRGQGAETDTQYF. CDR3 coding DNA: TGTGCCAGCAGTCGGGGACAGGGGGCGGAAACAGATACGCAGTATTTT.

This clonotype turned up a few times. This chain connects TRBV15 to TRBJ2-5, with D unclear. The V end lost 0 bases, the J end lost 2 bases, and 10 bases lay between the germline ends. This CDR3 comprises 15 residues. The germline gives CDR1 LNHNV, CDR2 YYDKDF (reference sequence). As DNA, the CDR3 is TGTGCCACCAGCAGAGATCGGTCCAGACAAGAGACCCAGTACTTC. It codes for CATSRDRSRQETQYF.